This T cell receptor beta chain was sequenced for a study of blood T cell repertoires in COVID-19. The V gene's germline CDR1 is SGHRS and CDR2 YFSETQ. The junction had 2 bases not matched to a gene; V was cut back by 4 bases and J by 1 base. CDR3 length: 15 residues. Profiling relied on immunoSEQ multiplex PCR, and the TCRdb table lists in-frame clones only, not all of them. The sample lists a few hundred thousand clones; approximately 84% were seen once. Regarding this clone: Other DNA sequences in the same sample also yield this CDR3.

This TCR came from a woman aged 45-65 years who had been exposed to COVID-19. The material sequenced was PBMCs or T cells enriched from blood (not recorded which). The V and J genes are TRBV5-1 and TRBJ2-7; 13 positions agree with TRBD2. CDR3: CASSPTSGRSYEQYF. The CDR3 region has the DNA TGCGCCAGCAGCCCGACTAGCGGGAGGTCCTACGAGCAGTACTTC.